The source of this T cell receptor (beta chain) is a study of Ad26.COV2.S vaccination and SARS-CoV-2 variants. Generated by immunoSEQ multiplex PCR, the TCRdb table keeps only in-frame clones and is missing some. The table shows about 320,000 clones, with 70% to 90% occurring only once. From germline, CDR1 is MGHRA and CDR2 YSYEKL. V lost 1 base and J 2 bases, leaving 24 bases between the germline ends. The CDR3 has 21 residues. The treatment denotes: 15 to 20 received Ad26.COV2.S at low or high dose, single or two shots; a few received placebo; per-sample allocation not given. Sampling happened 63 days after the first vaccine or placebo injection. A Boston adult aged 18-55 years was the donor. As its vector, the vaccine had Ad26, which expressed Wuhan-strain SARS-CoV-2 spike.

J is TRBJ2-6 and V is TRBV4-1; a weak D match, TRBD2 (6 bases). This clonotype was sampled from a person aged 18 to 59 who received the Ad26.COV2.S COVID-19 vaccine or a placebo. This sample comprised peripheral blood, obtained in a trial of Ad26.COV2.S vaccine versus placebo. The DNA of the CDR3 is TGCGCCAGCAGCCAAGGGGCAGTACCGGGGAGGCTCCGGGCTGGGGCCAACGTCCTGACTTTC. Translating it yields CASSQGAVPGRLRAGANVLTF.